This T cell receptor beta chain derives from a study of identifying expanded T cells in peripheral blood. Germline V gene data show CDR1 as MNHEY and CDR2 as SMNVEV (reference sequence). Germline trimming cut 6 bases from V and 7 bases from J; bases unmatched to any gene: 4. The CDR3 spans 12 residues. General study findings and limits: Differentially abundant clones: around 1.2 between replicates, 16.4 at approximately 13 days, 19 to 20 at four.

Some clones are missing from TCRdb's copy, which holds only in-frame ones; the method was immunoSEQ multiplex PCR. The profile shows roughly 90,000 clones, about 85% of them singletons. Only one count was recorded for this clone. Its specificity is unknown. The clonotype originates from a person aged 18 to 75 in good health. Material: blood. The chain combines TRBV27 with TRBJ1-2, with 8 bases matching TRBD1. The CDR3 region is CASRNTGGGYTF. In nucleotides, the CDR3 is TGTGCCAGCAGGAATACAGGGGGTGGCTACACCTTC.